This paragraph covers one T cell receptor (beta chain) sequence. Trimming removed 4 bases from V and 3 bases from J; junction bases left unmatched: 10. CDR3 size: 16 residues. Germline values: CDR1 SGHDN, CDR2 FVKESK. The sample belongs to a study of blood T cell repertoires in COVID-19. Study context: Acute and convalescent COVID-19 specimens originated in the United States, Italy and Spain.

The study assigned cohorts using participant-reported clinical history. Sequencing used immunoSEQ multiplex PCR; TCRdb keeps in-frame clones, though not all of them. The table records more than 250,000 clones, roughly 90% of them present only once. This sequence joins TRBV14 and TRBJ2-3; 7 positions agree with TRBD2. Sample: PBMCs or T cells enriched from blood (not recorded which). The receptor was isolated from a woman in her twenties or thirties who had recovered from COVID-19. In nucleotides, the CDR3 is TGTGCCAGCAGCCCCGCGGGACTACCCCGGACAGATACGCAGTATTTT. Residues: CASSPAGLPRTDTQYF.